The clone carrying this T cell receptor beta chain was seen many times. The data belong to a study of T-cell reconstitution after alpha-beta-depleted transplantation in children. This CDR3 spans 15 amino acids. With V trimmed by 3 bases and J by 2 bases, 0 bases remained unmatched. Germline-derived CDR1 and CDR2 are MGHDK and SYGVNS. Preparation of the TCRbeta library used unique molecular identifiers. MiXCR, run by TCRdb on the PCR reads, gives a single entry per CDR3 protein. The sample lists 100,000 to 120,000 distinct CDR3 sequences, around 10% occurring once. The receptor's source is a human donor who donated a stem cell graft to a child with acute lymphoblastic leukemia. The input for sequencing was PBMCs from the stem cell graft donor, taken from the stem cell graft. This rearrangement joins TRBV25-1 to TRBJ1-6; 8 bases are shared with TRBD1. In DNA, the CDR3 is TGTGCCAGCAGTGAGGGACAGGCCTATAATTCACCCCTCCACTTT. This translates into CASSEGQAYNSPLHF.